This T cell receptor (beta chain) derives from a study of CD8 T cells in Susac syndrome. An amount of RNA that ranged from roughly 0.5 to 1 ug was reverse transcribed with random hexamers. TCR beta CDR3 was amplified by immunoSEQ multiplex PCR. This amplification extended across 54 Vbeta and 13 Jbeta segments. TCRdb analysed the immunoSEQ multiplex PCR reads with MiXCR anew, one entry per CDR3 protein. In the table there are 90,000 to 150,000 distinct CDR3 sequences, roughly 90% of which are singletons. Sequencing of TCR beta was performed on blood CD8+ and CD4+ T cells. Controls were drawn from healthy donors and were matched for age and sex. Negative isolation was used for CD8+ and CD4+ T cells, and FACS enrichment was applied to TEMRA cells. The CDR3 has 14 amino acids. Germline CDR1 is DFQATT and CDR2 is SNEGSKA (reference sequence). V lost 4 bases, J lost 1 base, and 14 bases lay in between.

The sequenced sample was CD8+ T cells from PBMCs. This chain connects TRBV20-1 to TRBJ2-7; D may be TRBD2 (6 bases). The clonotype comes from a human donor in good health. This CDR3 is CSAMPGLLSYEQYF. The CDR3 DNA follows: TGCAGTGCTATGCCAGGACTACTATCCTACGAGCAGTACTTC.